The entry that follows covers one TCR beta chain sequence. The V and J ends lost 5 bases and 1 base respectively, with 20 bases between them. This CDR3 contains 16 residues. The germline V gene encodes CDR1 SQVTM and CDR2 ANQGSEA. The record originates from a study of blood T cell repertoires in COVID-19. Across the whole study: Samples taken during acute and convalescent COVID-19 were collected in the United States, Italy and Spain. PBMCs, B-cell-depleted T cells, or T cells provided the cDNA or gDNA that made up the material.

Under the authors' procedure: Estimates of nucleated cell counts were drawn from the amplification of reference gene primers. Repertoires were generated with immunoSEQ multiplex PCR, while TCRdb's copy carries only in-frame clones and drops some. V and J calls plus clone size are reproduced from that table; the DNA served to infer D and trimming. Seen here are under 150,000 clones, 84% observed once, and the top ten hold around 8%. This TCR was recovered from a woman between 35 and 50 years old with acute or convalescent COVID-19. The chain has TRBV29-1 and TRBJ1-1; tentatively, D is TRBD1 (6 bases). Sequencing was carried out using peripheral blood. The CDR3 spells CSVLRGGQRKNTEAFF. The CDR3 DNA reads TGCAGCGTTCTCCGAGGAGGACAGCGTAAGAACACTGAAGCTTTCTTT.